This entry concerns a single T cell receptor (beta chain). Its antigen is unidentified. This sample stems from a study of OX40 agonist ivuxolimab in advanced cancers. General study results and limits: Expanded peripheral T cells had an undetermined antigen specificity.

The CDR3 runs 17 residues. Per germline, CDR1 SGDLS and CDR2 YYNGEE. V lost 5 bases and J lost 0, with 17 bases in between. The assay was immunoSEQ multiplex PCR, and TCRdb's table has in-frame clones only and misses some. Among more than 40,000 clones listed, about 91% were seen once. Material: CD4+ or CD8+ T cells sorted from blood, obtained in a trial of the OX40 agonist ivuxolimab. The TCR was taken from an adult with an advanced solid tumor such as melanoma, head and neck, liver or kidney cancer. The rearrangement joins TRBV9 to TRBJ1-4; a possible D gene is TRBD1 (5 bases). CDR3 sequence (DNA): TGTGCCAGCAGTGCAGGGTACGGAGATGCAACTAATGAAAAACTGTTTTTT. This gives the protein CASSAGYGDATNEKLFF.